The TCR beta chain described here comes from a study of identical twins (dated by TCRdb to between 2015 and 2016). A note on the overall study: To test whether fetal clonotypes persist, the study used deep sequencing on TCR alpha and beta repertoires from monozygotic twins, unrelated adults of various ages, and cord blood. To rule out contamination, the twin experiments were replicated at different times with different library preparation protocols.

Every donor in the study was a healthy Caucasian. The twin cohort comprised three pairs of female monozygotic twins, all aged roughly 18 to 29 years. Positive isolation kits from Invitrogen were used to isolate CD4+ and CD8+ T cell populations. The protocol used for the library was 5' RACE. The data were produced on an Illumina HiSeq 2000. A universal primer binding site was introduced by template switching, and a unique molecular identifier was present in the final cDNA, enabling accurate counting of TCR cDNA molecules. Specific primers in the conserved constant-segment region were used to synthesize first-strand cDNA for the TCR alpha and beta chains. To control for contamination, every cDNA library was double barcoded, receiving both a SMART-Mk sample barcode and Illumina barcodes. TruSeq adapter sequences along with Illumina sample barcodes were introduced in two successive PCR steps. The TCR alpha and beta cDNA libraries were sequenced on the Illumina HiSeq platform using custom primers. From the authors' description of their analysis: Unique molecular identifiers were extracted from raw reads with MiGEC, and CDR3 positions were determined with MiXCR. Recombination models were inferred per individual with the repgenHMM and IGoR tools using an EM algorithm. The analysis of shared clonotypes was done with the tcR package in R, with sharing normalized by the product of cloneset sizes. Out-of-frame nonproductive sequences were analyzed to study raw recombination free of thymic and clonal selection effects. In TCRdb, the public reads were trimmed at Q25 with fastp and aligned with MiXCR, with productive beta chains retained. Under each unique CDR3 protein, matching rows form one entry showing the most common genes and DNA. The V and J calls were not made by the authors but by TCRdb's processing. The sample yields approximately 500,000 distinct CDR3 sequences; 12% to 15% were counted once. About 0.4% of the sample rests with the top ten.

The germline V gene gives CDR1 as MDHEN and CDR2 as SYDVKM. Trimming takes 1 base from V and 1 base from J, and the germline ends sit 28 bases apart. The CDR3, from cysteine to phenylalanine, totals 21 residues. The entry retains the CDR3 DNA only, 63 bases that are in frame from base 1. This clonotype has a handful of counts. Its recognized antigen is unknown. No quality values exist for individual bases; no much larger clone is one base distant. The investigation overall reported the following: Out-of-frame TCR alpha sharing in monozygotic twins was systematically underestimated by recombination models, whereas sharing between unrelated individuals was in agreement with the recombination models. Compared with coincidental sharing between unrelated individuals, out-of-frame TCR alpha sequences shared between twins showed an excess of sequences with low generation probability. Invariant T cells such as MAIT and iNKT could partly confound zero-insertion analyses, though diverse VJ usage argued against this for most clonotypes. In beta out-of-frame sequences, excess twin sharing was weaker, because having fewer shared sequences lowered the signal-to-noise ratio. Because the same donors could not be followed over many years, the conclusions depended on cross-sectional statistical analysis. Abundant cord blood beta clonotypes carried fewer insertions; young adult naive repertoires showed a weaker similar trend, while memory repertoires showed none.

These data were also filed under a second study, of yellow fever vaccine responses in identical twins. The second paper states: According to the authors, the vaccine-induced T cell response in identical twins seemed to be partly convergent and partly specific to each individual. In identical twins, the study followed T cell clones that responded to the vaccine with precision.

This chain joins TRBV28 to TRBJ2-5; the D gene is unclear. Sequencing used CD4+ T cells sorted from blood. This TCR was recovered from a woman aged 18-29 years in good health. At the DNA level, the sequence is TGTGCCAGCAGTTTATTATTGGGTCAGCTTAGGTCCGGCAGGCCCCAAGAGACCCAGTACTTC. This translates into CASSLLLGQLRSGRPQETQYF.